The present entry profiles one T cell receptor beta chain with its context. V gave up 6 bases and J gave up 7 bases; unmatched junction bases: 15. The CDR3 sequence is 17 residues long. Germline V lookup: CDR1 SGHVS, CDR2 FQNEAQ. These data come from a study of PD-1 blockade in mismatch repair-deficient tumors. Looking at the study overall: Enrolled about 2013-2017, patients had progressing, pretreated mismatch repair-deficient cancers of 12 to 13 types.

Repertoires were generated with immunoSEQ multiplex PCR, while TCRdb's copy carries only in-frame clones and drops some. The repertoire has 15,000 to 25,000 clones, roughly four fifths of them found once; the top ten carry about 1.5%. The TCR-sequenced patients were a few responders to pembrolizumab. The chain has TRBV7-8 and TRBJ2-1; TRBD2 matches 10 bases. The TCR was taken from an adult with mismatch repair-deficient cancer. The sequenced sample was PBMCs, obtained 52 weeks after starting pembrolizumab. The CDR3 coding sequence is TGTGCCAGCAGTCGAACCTGGGCTAGCGGGAGTATTAATGAGCAGTTCTTC. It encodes CASSRTWASGSINEQFF.